A single TCR beta chain is shown here with its context. This sample was taken from a study of patients and donors after allogeneic stem cell transplantation. TCRdb recomputed calls from the RT-PCR reads with MiXCR, one row per CDR3 protein. The repertoire holds 45,000 to 65,000 distinct CDR3 sequences, with about an eighth as singletons. Germline V gene data show CDR1 as SNHLY and CDR2 as FYNNEI. J lost 8 bases, V lost 6 bases, and 3 bases had no gene match. The CDR3 runs 12 residues. The sample comprised blood, either unsorted or a sorted T cell fraction (not recorded which). V usage is TRBV2 and J usage is TRBJ2-3, with 9 bases that match TRBD2. This clonotype originated in a human donor who was either an allogeneic HSCT recipient or a stem cell or donor lymphocyte infusion donor (not recorded which). It is not recorded whose cells these are; they may come from a transplant donor. CDR3 coding DNA: TGTGCCAGCAGCAGAGCGGGGGGTACGCAGTATTTT. It is translated as CASSRAGGTQYF.